This entry lists 31 T cell receptor beta chains sequenced from one sample in a study of blood T cells in healthy people across ages. A sample-barcoded 5' primer and a J-beta primer mix were used in a second PCR of roughly 6 to 12 cycles. A single record per CDR3 protein comes from TCRdb applying MiXCR to the 5' RACE reads. The table records 1,800,000 or so distinct CDR3 sequences, about 39% of them present only once. The sequenced material came from blood. These receptors all come from a human donor in good health.

In this sample, this clonotype turned up many times. The V gene is TRBV29-1, the J gene TRBJ2-7; 8 positions match TRBD1. There are 13 residues in the CDR3. CDR1 is SQVTM and CDR2 is ANQGSEA in the germline V gene. The V segment lost 5 bases and the J segment 2 bases; nucleotides outside the gene matches: 5. CDR3 sequence (DNA): TGCAGCGTTAGGACAGGGAGAACCTACGAGCAGTACTTC. Its translation: CSVRTGRTYEQYF.

The rearrangement uses TRBV29-1 and TRBJ1-1; D not resolved. Trimming removed 3 bases from V and 0 bases from J, with 8 bases in between. The germline gives CDR1 SQVTM, CDR2 ANQGSEA. This CDR3 is built from 13 residues. This CDR3 is CSVEVQMNTEAFF. The CDR3 bases are TGCAGCGTTGAGGTGCAGATGAACACTGAAGCTTTCTTT.

The chain is built from TRBV6-2 or TRBV6-3 and TRBJ2-1; 9 bases line up with TRBD2. CDR3 length: 14 residues. J lost 5 bases, V lost 7 bases, and 6 bases had no gene match. Germline assignment: CDR1 MNHEY and CDR2 SVGEGT. Written as DNA, the CDR3 is TGTGCCAGCACCCGACTAGCGGTAAACAATGAGCAGTTCTTC. It yields the protein CASTRLAVNNEQFF.

V gene TRBV29-1 combines with J gene TRBJ2-1; D tentatively fits TRBD1 or TRBD2 (5 bases each). Germline assignment: CDR1 SQVTM and CDR2 ANQGSEA. The V end was cut by 6 bases, the J end by 8 bases, with 14 bases between. CDR3 length: 12 amino acids. The CDR3 sequence: CSVDVGGDEQFF. CDR3 DNA sequence: TGCAGCGTAGATGTTGGGGGAGATGAGCAGTTCTTC.

This clonotype has more than one count but fewer than ten. The chain has TRBV12-3 or TRBV12-4 and TRBJ1-1; 8 nucleotides line up with TRBD1. The V and J ends lost 6 bases and 1 base, in that order; junction bases with no gene match: 1. The length of the CDR3 is 13 residues. CDR3 sequence reads: CASRGTGNTEAFF. DNA of the CDR3: TGTGCCAGCAGGGGGACAGGGAACACTGAAGCTTTCTTT.

The chain uses TRBV28 and TRBJ2-3; TRBD2 matches 7 bases. V was pared by 3 bases and J by 1 base, with 4 bases of the junction left unmatched. The CDR3 has 15 amino acids. CDR1 MDHEN and CDR2 SYDVKM come from the germline V gene. The chain's CDR3 is CASSFRRGGTDTQYF. The CDR3 bases are TGTGCCAGCAGTTTTAGACGGGGGGGCACAGATACGCAGTATTTT.

The chain is built from TRBV7-2 and TRBJ2-4; a possible D gene is TRBD2 (6 bases). CDR3 size: 13 residues. Trimming stripped 4 bases from V and 9 bases from J, with 13 bases between. CDR1 is SGHTA, CDR2 FQGNSA, per germline. CDR3 loop: CASSSRDSRIQYF. The CDR3 DNA reads TGTGCCAGCAGCTCCCGGGACTCTCGCATTCAGTACTTC.

There are a few counts of this clonotype. The rearrangement uses TRBV5-1 and TRBJ2-3; D possibly corresponds to TRBD2 (6 bases). The V and J ends lost 0 bases and 2 bases respectively, with 13 bases between them. Germline V gene sequence: CDR1 SGHRS, CDR2 YFSETQ. The CDR3 has 16 residues. Here the CDR3 reads CASSLAPGGSTDTQYF. CDR3 nucleotide sequence: TGCGCCAGCAGCTTGGCCCCCGGAGGGTCCACAGATACGCAGTATTTT.

The chain links TRBV7-9 to TRBJ2-1, with D tentatively TRBD2 (5 bases). The CDR3 consists of 16 residues. Germline CDR1 reads SEHNR; CDR2 reads FQNEAQ (reference sequence). Between the trimmed V and J ends, which lost 1 base and 1 base, there was a span of 11 bases. For the CDR3, the DNA is TGTGCCAGCAGCTTAGGAGGAGGATGGTCCTACAATGAGCAGTTCTTC. Protein product: CASSLGGGWSYNEQFF.

The CDR3 nucleotides are TGTGCCAGCAGCTCGGTCGTTATGAGGGACCTTACCTACAATGAGCAGTTCTTC. This encodes CASSSVVMRDLTYNEQFF. The rearrangement links TRBV7-9 to TRBJ2-1, with D perhaps being TRBD1 or TRBD2 (5 bases each). Germline loops: CDR1 SEHNR, CDR2 FQNEAQ (reference sequence). The CDR3 totals 18 residues. The ends were cut back, 4 bases at V and 2 bases at J, with 21 bases in the middle.

CDR3 coding DNA: TGTGCCAGCTCACCACCGTCAGTAGGCAATGAGCAGTTCTTC. The encoded protein is CASSPPSVGNEQFF. This chain links TRBV18 with TRBJ2-1; D is unresolved. V lost 0 bases to trimming and J lost 6 bases, with 9 bases between them. Per germline, CDR1 KGHSH and CDR2 LQKENI. CDR3 size: 14 residues.

The V call is TRBV2, the J call TRBJ2-3; 8 nucleotides align to TRBD1. The J call could be wrong; TRBJ1-5 is a better fit for the DNA end. This CDR3 comprises 15 residues. Germline V gene lookup returns CDR1 SNHLY and CDR2 FYNNEI. CDR3 sequence (DNA): TGTGCCAGCAAGGGGAATCGGCAGGGGGCTCAGCCCCAGCATTTT. It is translated as CASKGNRQGAQPQHF.

A few counts support this clonotype. V and J are TRBV20-1 and TRBJ2-1, with D perhaps TRBD2 (7 bases). The CDR3 is 16 residues long. The germline V gene has CDR1 DFQATT and CDR2 SNEGSKA (reference sequence). V lost 3 bases and J lost 5, with 20 bases in between. The CDR3 nucleotides read TGCAGTGCTAGCCCCGGCCGGGGGGCCCTGGACAATGAGCAGTTCTTC. Translating gives CSASPGRGALDNEQFF.

This clonotype was picked up one time. The chain has TRBV5-1 and TRBJ1-1, with a tentative D call TRBD1 (6 bases). Trimming stripped 4 bases from V and 10 bases from J, with 20 bases between. Germline V CDR1 and CDR2: SGHRS, YFSETQ. The CDR3 has 14 amino acids. The CDR3 DNA is TGCGCCAGCAGCCAGCTCTCGACAGGACGTGGAGCTTTCTTT. Its translation: CASSQLSTGRGAFF.

This clonotype was counted a single time. The rearrangement links TRBV29-1 to TRBJ1-1, with 10 bases matching TRBD1. In germline, CDR1 is SQVTM, CDR2 ANQGSEA. V gave up 7 bases and J gave up 3 bases; unmatched junction bases: 5. CDR3 size: 13 residues. CDR3 bases: TGCAGCGGGGCCGGACAGGGGGACACTGAAGCTTTCTTT. Amino acid sequence: CSGAGQGDTEAFF. The full variable domain, its missing parts supplied by reference TRBV29-1 and TRBJ1-1, is SAVISQKPSRDICQRGTSLTIQCQVDSQVTMMFWYRQQPGQSLTLIATANQGSEATYESGFVIDKFPISRPNLTFSTLTVSNMSPEDSSIYLCSGAGQGDTEAFFGQGTRLTVV.

The rearrangement links TRBV6-4 to TRBJ1-1; a weak D match, TRBD1 (6 bases). Germline values: CDR1 MRHNA, CDR2 SNTAGT. The CDR3 contains 14 residues. V shed 7 bases and J shed 5 bases, with 17 bases lying between them. The CDR3 region has the DNA TGTGCCAGCAAACTGCAGGGCCAGGGGACTGAAGCTTTCTTT. It codes for CASKLQGQGTEAFF.

The V and J genes are TRBV7-2 and TRBJ1-1, with D maybe TRBD1 (6 bases). The germline CDR1 and CDR2 sequences are SGHTA and FQGNSA. This CDR3 spans 15 amino acids. V lost 3 bases and J lost 4, with 15 bases in between. The CDR3 DNA sequence: TGTGCCAGCAGCTTCCGGGAGGGGGGCTCCACTGAAGCTTTCTTT. Translation: CASSFREGGSTEAFF.

J is TRBJ2-1 and V is TRBV2; D call uncertain. CDR3 size: 15 residues. The germline V gene encodes CDR1 SNHLY and CDR2 FYNNEI. V shed 7 bases and J shed 2 bases, with 15 bases lying between them. The CDR3 region is CASKSGPGTYNEQFF. The CDR3 DNA reads TGTGCCAGCAAATCCGGGCCAGGTACCTACAATGAGCAGTTCTTC. Together with reference TRBV2 and TRBJ2-1, the CDR3 gives the full variable domain: EPEVTQTPSHQVTQMGQEVILRCVPISNHLYFYWYRQILGQKVEFLVSFYNNEISEKSEIFDDQFSVERPDGSNFTLKIRSTKLEDSAMYFCASKSGPGTYNEQFFGPGTRLTVL.

This clonotype was seen many times. The chain links TRBV4-1 to TRBJ2-7, with D possibly TRBD2 on 6 matching bases. This CDR3 contains 13 residues. CDR1 MGHRA and CDR2 YSYEKL come from the germline V gene. V was cut by 5 bases and J by 6 bases, with 14 bases left in between. DNA for the CDR3: TGCGCCAGCAGCGGCTATCGGGGGAGCGAGCAGTACTTC. Its protein is CASSGYRGSEQYF.

V gene TRBV25-1 combines with J gene TRBJ2-5; unclear D gene. The V gene's germline CDR1 is MGHDK and CDR2 SYGVNS. V shed 3 bases and J shed 3 bases, with 20 bases lying between them. CDR3 size: 17 residues. The CDR3 here is CASSDHLIGRSKETQYF. CDR3 nucleotides: TGTGCCAGCAGTGATCATCTAATAGGACGGAGTAAAGAGACCCAGTACTTC.

This clonotype appeared many times. Given a much more abundant clone one base away, this may be a read error. The chain has TRBV11-1 and TRBJ2-7; D is unclear. The germline V gene encodes CDR1 SGHAT and CDR2 FQDESV (reference sequence). The CDR3 runs to 11 residues. V was cut by 2 bases and J by 7 bases, with 6 bases left in between. The CDR3 DNA sequence: TGTGCCAGCAGCTTAAAATATGAGCAGTACTTC. Encoded protein: CASSLKYEQYF.

V gene TRBV4-1 combines with J gene TRBJ2-1; TRBD2 is a possible D gene (6 bases). The germline gives CDR1 MGHRA, CDR2 YSYEKL. CDR3 length: 16 residues. Trimming cost V 5 bases and J 0 bases, with 14 bases left between them. CDR3 in amino acids: CASSVGLPLSYNEQFF. CDR3 DNA sequence: TGCGCCAGCAGCGTAGGACTACCCCTCTCCTACAATGAGCAGTTCTTC.

The chain combines TRBV7-2 with TRBJ1-2; the match to TRBD1 covers 7 bases. Looked up from germline, CDR1 is SGHTA and CDR2 is FQGNSA. J was trimmed by 0 bases and V by 7 bases; bases with no gene match: 20. This CDR3 spans 19 amino acids. The DNA for the CDR3 is TGTGCCAGCACTCTGCCACGGGGACAGCGAGGGGATACTAACTATGGCTACACCTTC. It translates to CASTLPRGQRGDTNYGYTF.

The V and J genes are TRBV7-2 and TRBJ2-1; 9 nucleotides line up with TRBD1. This CDR3 region has 15 residues. Per germline, CDR1 SGHTA and CDR2 FQGNSA. V lost 5 bases and J lost 5; bases outside the gene matches: 7. The CDR3 region is CASSRGQGVHNEQFF. As DNA, the CDR3 is TGTGCCAGCAGCCGGGGACAGGGAGTGCACAATGAGCAGTTCTTC.

This clonotype has only one observation. Mismatch with germline at one junction end may stem from a read error. The CDR3 protein is CASSYTGAGERFF. Here the CDR3 DNA reads TGTGCCAGCAGCTATACAGGGGCCGGGGAGCGGTTTTTT. The chain couples TRBV5-6 to TRBJ2-2; 7 bases match TRBD1. The CDR3 extends over 13 amino acids. The germline gives CDR1 SGHDT, CDR2 YYEEEE.

The J gene is TRBJ2-1, the V gene TRBV9; D is perhaps TRBD1 (6 bases). The CDR3 contains 15 residues. V was shortened by 1 base and J by 3 bases, with 11 bases between the two germline ends. Germline V gives CDR1 SGDLS, CDR2 YYNGEE. CDR3 in amino acids: CASSVSQGNYNEQFF. CDR3 sequence (DNA): TGTGCCAGCAGCGTATCACAGGGAAACTACAATGAGCAGTTCTTC.

V and J are TRBV6-7 and TRBJ1-2; 9 nucleotides agree with TRBD1. TRBV6-7 is designated an ORF whose function remains uncertain. V trimming: 9 bases; J trimming: 1 base; junction bases outside the gene matches: 9. This CDR3 region has 15 residues. Here the CDR3 DNA reads TGTGCCAGATGTCCCGGGACAGGGTATAACTATGGCTACACCTTC. Its protein is CARCPGTGYNYGYTF.

The chain carries TRBV4-1 and TRBJ1-2; 7 positions agree with TRBD1. Germline loops: CDR1 MGHRA, CDR2 YSYEKL. The length of the CDR3 is 16 residues. The trim removed 0 bases at V and 2 bases at J, leaving 6 bases unmatched. This CDR3 reads CASSQDVNRGNYGYTF. CDR3 nucleotides: TGCGCCAGCAGCCAAGATGTCAACAGGGGCAACTATGGCTACACCTTC.

This clonotype was observed a few times. The rearrangement links TRBV29-1 to TRBJ1-2, with D possibly matching TRBD1 (5 bases). CDR3 length equals 12 residues. V gave up 0 bases and J gave up 8 bases, with 10 bases separating them. CDR1 SQVTM and CDR2 ANQGSEA come from the germline V gene. The chain's CDR3 is CSVEDKGEGYTF. CDR3 nucleotides: TGCAGCGTTGAAGACAAAGGGGAAGGCTACACCTTC.

This clonotype was seen only a few times. The rearrangement uses TRBV6-6 and TRBJ2-2, with TRBD2 as a possible D gene (5 bases). The CDR3 sequence is 16 residues long. Trimming stripped 6 bases from V and 4 bases from J, with 18 bases between. CDR1 is MNHNY and CDR2 is SVGAGI in the germline V gene (reference sequence). The CDR3 here is CASRNYKGEGTGELFF. As DNA, the CDR3 is TGTGCCAGCAGGAACTACAAGGGTGAGGGCACCGGGGAGCTGTTTTTT.

This clonotype was seen a few times. This sequence joins TRBV7-2 and TRBJ2-5, with D perhaps TRBD1 or TRBD2 (5 bases each). The germline V and J ends were trimmed by 5 bases and 5 bases, with 18 bases remaining between them. The germline gives CDR1 SGHTA, CDR2 FQGNSA. This CDR3 spans 15 amino acids. The CDR3 DNA reads TGTGCCAGCAGCACTAGTCCCGGGACCGGGGAGACCCAGTACTTC. Translating gives CASSTSPGTGETQYF.